The present T cell receptor (beta chain) was sequenced within a study of breast tumors, draining lymph nodes, adjacent tissues. General study findings and limits: Data fit most tumor T cells coming from lymph node, expanding in tumor. Luminal-like breast cancer showed significantly higher tumor–nontumor repertoire similarity than basal-like. Tumor repertoires ranked between lymph nodes and nontumor tissue in diversity, with V and J gene preferences.

TCRdb re-called the multiplex PCR reads through MiXCR, storing one row per CDR3 protein. This table has approximately 37,000 distinct CDR3 sequences, about 36% appearing once. This clonotype rates as medium-sized. Its antigen is unidentified. This CDR3 contains 13 residues. Germline assignment: CDR1 SQVTM and CDR2 ANQGSEA. V lost 4 bases and J 5 bases, leaving 12 bases between the germline ends. The sequence was collected from a female donor with breast cancer. Some clones in this sample may be carry-over from other donors' samples. V usage is TRBV29-1 and J usage is TRBJ2-1; D is possibly TRBD2 (5 bases). Sequencing used breast tumor tissue. Written as DNA, the CDR3 is TGCAGCGTTGTTAGGGAGATCCACAATGAGCAGTTCTTC. Its protein product is CSVVREIHNEQFF.